These 7 T cell receptor beta chains share one sample of origin, sequenced in a study of beta chain features in type 1 diabetes. Expressed TCRB transcripts were sequenced, since all the RNA that had been isolated was reverse transcribed. Method: immunoSEQ multiplex PCR; TCRdb's copy keeps in-frame clones and lacks some. In the table there are around 280,000 clones, about 7.8% of which are singletons. Sequenced material: central memory CD4+ T cells from blood. These receptors were taken from a woman aged 18-29 years in good health.

V is TRBV7-2 and J is TRBJ1-5; 10 nucleotides agree with TRBD1. The CDR3 contains 15 residues. Germline CDR1 reads SGHTA; CDR2 reads FQGNSA. V shed 8 bases, J shed 3 bases, and the junction held 7 bases outside the gene matches. CDR3 residues: CASGPGQGYNQPQHF. For the CDR3, the DNA is TGTGCCAGCGGACCGGGACAGGGGTACAATCAGCCCCAGCATTTT.

CDR3 DNA sequence: TGCGCCAGCAGCCGGGACAGCTCCCAAGAGACCCAGTACTTC. This encodes CASSRDSSQETQYF. The rearrangement joins TRBV5-1 to TRBJ2-5; TRBD1 aligns across 7 bases. Trimming removed 4 bases from V and 1 base from J; junction bases left unmatched: 4. Germline assignment: CDR1 SGHRS and CDR2 YFSETQ. There are 14 residues in the CDR3.

In its sample, this clone was seen a few times. For the CDR3, the DNA is TGCGCCAGCAGCTCCCAGACTAGCGGGGGCGATGAGCAGTTCTTC. It yields the protein CASSSQTSGGDEQFF. The chain combines TRBV5-1 with TRBJ2-1; 12 bases are a match to TRBD2. J gave up 8 bases and V 3 bases, and 6 bases lay outside the gene matches. The CDR3 loop spans 15 amino acids. Germline CDR1 is SGHRS and CDR2 is YFSETQ.

This clone was seen more than once but under ten times. V gene TRBV28 combines with J gene TRBJ1-2, with D perhaps TRBD1 (5 bases). V was cut by 3 bases and J by 5 bases, with 22 bases left in between. The CDR3 contains 17 residues. Germline CDR1 is MDHEN and CDR2 is SYDVKM. The CDR3 DNA follows: TGTGCCAGCAGTTTCCCGGGACTCACCCTAGAAATTTATGGCTACACCTTC. Residues: CASSFPGLTLEIYGYTF.

This chain links TRBV5-4 with TRBJ2-6; no clear D. Between the trimmed V and J ends, which lost 0 bases and 0 bases, there was a span of 4 bases. CDR3 length: 15 residues. Germline values: CDR1 SGHNT, CDR2 YYREEE (reference sequence). CDR3 in DNA: TGTGCCAGCAGCTTGGTTGGCTCTGGGGCCAACGTCCTGACTTTC. This gives the protein CASSLVGSGANVLTF.

This clone was seen more than once but under ten times. This sequence joins TRBV7-2 and TRBJ2-1; no clear D gene. This CDR3 spans 13 amino acids. Germline values: CDR1 SGHTA, CDR2 FQGNSA. V shed 3 bases and J shed 13 bases, with 16 bases lying between them. The CDR3 loop reads CASSLATWGGQFF. CDR3 in DNA: TGTGCCAGCAGCTTGGCTACGTGGGGTGGACAGTTCTTC.

V usage is TRBV19 and J usage is TRBJ1-1; D remains unclear. V was pared by 7 bases and J by 1 base, with 10 bases between. Germline V gives CDR1 LNHDA, CDR2 SQIVND (reference sequence). The CDR3 is 13 amino acids. The DNA for the CDR3 is TGTGCCAGTACAGAACGGACGAACACTGAAGCTTTCTTT. This codes for CASTERTNTEAFF.